What follows describes a single TCR beta chain. Data came from immunoSEQ multiplex PCR; TCRdb stores just in-frame clones and leaves some out. This sample carries 20,000 to 25,000 clones, around 96% of them seen once, and the ten largest clones take about 1.2%. Genomic DNA came from blood conventional CD4+ T cells gated CD25-low CD127-high. The sample is drawn from a study of regulatory and conventional T cells in RAG deficiency. The V gene end was trimmed by 4 bases and the J gene end by 7 bases; junction bases not matched to a gene: 6. Germline CDR1 reads SGDLS; CDR2 reads YYNGEE. The length of the CDR3 is 15 residues. The data also belong to a second study, concerning regulatory T cells. This second study says: The PCR used 52 TRBV and 13 TRBJ primers.

The rearrangement joins TRBV9 to TRBJ2-1, with 12 bases lining up with TRBD1. Sequenced sample: CD25- CD4+ T cells sorted from blood. The TCR comes from a human donor in good health. This CDR3 reads CASSKGTGGSNEQFF. CDR3 nucleotides: TGTGCCAGCAGCAAAGGGACAGGGGGCTCAAATGAGCAGTTCTTC.